These 15 T cell receptor beta chains originate from one sample sequenced in a study of T cell responses to AZD1222 COVID-19 vaccine. TCRdb's copy holds only in-frame clones and misses some; the assay was immunoSEQ multiplex PCR. The table lists over 50,000 clones, about 88% of them singletons. The sequencing used peripheral blood, collected on day 0 of AZD1222 vaccination. These receptors all stem from an adult in good health.

The J gene is TRBJ1-1, the V gene TRBV12-3 or TRBV12-4; D might be TRBD1 (6 bases). V lost 2 bases and J 4 bases, leaving 8 bases between the germline ends. The CDR3 is made up of 13 amino acids. CDR3: CASSLNRVTEAFF. DNA for the CDR3: TGTGCCAGCAGTTTAAACAGGGTCACTGAAGCTTTCTTT.

V gene TRBV7-2 combines with J gene TRBJ1-6; 7 nucleotides agree with TRBD1. Looked up from germline, CDR1 is SGHTA and CDR2 is FQGNSA. CDR3 length: 14 residues. V dropped 5 bases and J dropped 10; count of bases not matched to a gene: 8. In nucleotides, the CDR3 is TGTGCCAGCAGCCCCAACAGGGGCGAGTCACCCCTCCACTTT. As protein: CASSPNRGESPLHF.

The CDR3 region has the DNA TGTGCCAGTATGGGGCTGTATAATGAAAAACTGTTTTTT. It encodes CASMGLYNEKLFF. The chain combines TRBV19 with TRBJ1-4, with TRBD1 as a possible D gene (5 bases). CDR3 size: 13 residues. Germline-derived CDR1 and CDR2 are LNHDA and SQIVND (reference sequence). V was pared by 7 bases and J by 4 bases, with 10 bases between.

The count of this clone is one. This sequence joins TRBV7-8 and TRBJ2-7; maybe TRBD2 (5 bases). The germline CDR1 and CDR2 sequences are SGHVS and FQNEAQ. This CDR3 spans 15 amino acids. V lost 6 bases, J lost 0 bases, and 15 bases lay in between. The CDR3 sequence is CASSPRDIGSYEQYF. The DNA of the CDR3 is TGTGCCAGCAGTCCCCGGGATATAGGCTCCTACGAGCAGTACTTC.

This chain connects TRBV19 to TRBJ2-7; 11 bases agree with TRBD1. The CDR3 covers 15 residues. V was clipped by 2 bases and J by 3 bases; unmatched bases: 3. Germline assignment: CDR1 LNHDA and CDR2 SQIVND (reference sequence). CDR3 sequence reads: CASSIRTGGFYEQYF. The DNA for the CDR3 is TGTGCCAGTAGTATACGGACAGGGGGCTTCTACGAGCAGTACTTC.

This clone was recorded once. The V gene is TRBV5-1, the J gene TRBJ2-1; D might be TRBD1 (8 bases). Germline V gene lookup returns CDR1 SGHRS and CDR2 YFSETQ. V was clipped by 2 bases and J by 0 bases, with 24 bases between them. There are 20 residues in the CDR3. The CDR3 bases are TGCGCCAGCAGCTTCAGGGGGCCTGGGGGAGGGCCCCTCTCCTACAATGAGCAGTTCTTC. The encoded protein is CASSFRGPGGGPLSYNEQFF.

The genes are TRBV11-2 and TRBJ2-2; a weak D match, TRBD2 (6 bases). V lost 5 bases and J lost 3, with 13 bases in between. Germline V gene sequence: CDR1 SGHAT, CDR2 FQNNGV. There are 15 residues in the CDR3. CDR3: CASSGQRVDTGELFF. In DNA, the CDR3 is TGTGCCAGCAGCGGCCAGCGGGTAGACACCGGGGAGCTGTTTTTT.

The chain recombines TRBV6-2 or TRBV6-3 with TRBJ1-1; TRBD1 aligns across 8 bases. Germline values: CDR1 MNHEY, CDR2 SVGEGT. The CDR3 is 15 amino acids. J gave up 3 bases and V 6 bases, and 9 bases lay outside the gene matches. In nucleotides, the CDR3 is TGTGCCAGCAGCCATGGACAGGGAGGCGACACTGAAGCTTTCTTT. Translating it yields CASSHGQGGDTEAFF.

V gene TRBV30 combines with J gene TRBJ1-2, with TRBD1 matching over 8 bases. Germline lookup yields CDR1 GTSNPN and CDR2 SVGIG (reference sequence). V shed 1 base, J shed 7 bases, and the junction held 8 bases outside the gene matches. This CDR3 is 14 amino acids long. Here the CDR3 DNA reads TGTGCCTGGAGTGGGGACAGGTTTGTCGGTGGCTACACCTTC. Protein sequence: CAWSGDRFVGGYTF.

This clone was counted a few times. CDR3 protein: CASSLGIRDRRLANYGYTF. The CDR3 DNA reads as TGTGCCAGCAGTTTAGGGATTAGGGACAGAAGACTCGCTAACTATGGCTACACCTTC. The chain is built from TRBV28 and TRBJ1-2, with 7 bases identical to TRBD1. Germline V gene sequence: CDR1 MDHEN, CDR2 SYDVKM. V lost 2 bases, J lost 0 bases, and 15 bases stayed unmatched. The CDR3 totals 19 residues.

CDR3 sequence reads: CASSYSRGNSPLHF. CDR3 in DNA: TGTGCCAGCAGTTACAGCAGGGGTAATTCACCCCTCCACTTT. The genes are TRBV6-5 and TRBJ1-6; TRBD1 might be the D (6 bases). CDR1 MNHEY and CDR2 SVGAGI come from the germline V gene. The CDR3 totals 14 residues. Trimming cost V 2 bases and J 6 bases, with 8 bases left between them.

V and J are TRBV9 and TRBJ2-1; 13 bases map to TRBD2. This CDR3 region has 18 residues. With 4 bases clipped from V and 3 bases from J, the junction kept 10 bases outside the gene matches. Looked up from germline, CDR1 is SGDLS and CDR2 is YYNGEE. CDR3 nucleotide sequence: TGTGCCAGCAGCCCCGGGACTAGCGGGACCTCGAACTACAATGAGCAGTTCTTC. This gives the protein CASSPGTSGTSNYNEQFF.

The chain employs TRBV6-5 and TRBJ2-1, with a possible D match to TRBD2 (6 bases). The germline V gene encodes CDR1 MNHEY and CDR2 SVGAGI. The length of the CDR3 is 13 residues. The germline V and J ends were trimmed by 6 bases and 12 bases, with 18 bases remaining between them. The CDR3, as DNA: TGTGCCAGCAGCCCATTACGGGACTCCACGCAGTTCTTC. Amino acid sequence: CASSPLRDSTQFF.

The rearrangement links TRBV28 to TRBJ2-7, with a weak D call TRBD2 (6 bases). Germline assignment: CDR1 MDHEN and CDR2 SYDVKM. The ends were cut back, 5 bases at V and 3 bases at J, with 17 bases in the middle. The CDR3 runs 15 residues. The CDR3 region has the DNA TGTGCCAGCAGTGGAAGGGGTCGGGGGAGCTACGAGCAGTACTTC. This gives the protein CASSGRGRGSYEQYF.

The chain is built from TRBV2 and TRBJ1-5, with D perhaps TRBD1 (6 bases). Germline-derived CDR1 and CDR2 are SNHLY and FYNNEI. The CDR3 consists of 14 residues. Trimming cost V 8 bases and J 0 bases, with 11 bases left between them. CDR3 nucleotides: TGTGCCAGCCTGGACAGCCATAGCAATCAGCCCCAGCATTTT. Encoded protein: CASLDSHSNQPQHF.